These T cell receptor beta chains were read from a single sample in a study of early stage breast cancer tumors. Only in-frame clones appear in the TCRdb table, and some are missing; sequencing was by immunoSEQ multiplex PCR. The sample lists around 11,000 clones; 75% to 85% were seen once. Source material: breast tumor tissue. These receptors all come from an older person with breast cancer. Each CDR3 is given without its conserved first and last residue. Clone size is not always given. Where it is, it says once, few, many or a class for expanded clones.

clone_size	j_call	v_call	cdr3_aa
NA	TRBJ1-1	TRBV7-9	ASSLEQWNTEAF
NA	TRBJ1-5	TRBV29-1	SVSWQGEGQPQH
few	TRBJ2-1	TRBV10-3	AISESMAGEDYNEQF
NA	TRBJ2-1	TRBV19	ASSNLASSYNEQF
NA	TRBJ1-2	TRBV7-2	ASSLGHANYGYT
NA	TRBJ2-7	TRBV7-6	ASSSLRGGSYEQY
NA	TRBJ2-7	TRBV9	ASSVIESSYEQY
NA	TRBJ1-4	TRBV28	ASSTGAADNEKLF
NA	TRBJ1-4	TRBV19	ASSRDRDNNEKLF
once	TRBJ2-7	TRBV6-6	ASSFMTGGPYEQY
NA	TRBJ2-3	TRBV29-1	SVDQTGGYTDTQY
NA	TRBJ1-1	TRBV5-8	ASSLYGRTEAF
NA	TRBJ2-1	TRBV4-1	ASSQDVGLAGDYNEQF
few	TRBJ1-2	TRBV29-1	SVSTGIYGYT
NA	TRBJ2-1	TRBV10-3	AISERPAGGIFYNEQF
once	TRBJ2-3	TRBV29-1	SVEGTDRTDTQY
NA	TRBJ2-4	TRBV20-1	SAQEGDIQY
NA	TRBJ2-1	TRBV7-9	ASSLSIAGGSYNEQF
NA	TRBJ1-6	TRBV14	ASSRQSFGSPLH
NA	TRBJ2-7	TRBV28	ASRTGGAYEQY
NA	TRBJ1-1	TRBV6-5	ASSSGGGGYTEAF
NA	TRBJ2-5	TRBV7-9	ASSLSLAGMGETQY
NA	TRBJ2-2	TRBV5-1	ASSSILAGGTGELF
NA	TRBJ2-7	TRBV10-3	AIRVGLAESYEQY
NA	TRBJ1-2	TRBV19	ASTPRGTGGIYGYT
NA	TRBJ1-2	TRBV5-1	ASSFGTGNGYT
NA	TRBJ2-1	TRBV11-3	ASSARGTVDEQF
NA	TRBJ1-2	TRBV6-1	ASDRRYGYT
NA	TRBJ2-2	TRBV9	ASSVGFSGGSTGELF
NA	TRBJ2-1	TRBV10-2	ASSEGVAGGLYNEQF
NA	TRBJ2-5	TRBV2	ASCRTVQETQY